The rows below give T cell receptor beta chains drawn from one sample of a study of OX40 agonist ivuxolimab in advanced cancers. Sequencing used immunoSEQ multiplex PCR; TCRdb keeps in-frame clones, though not all of them. This table has tens of thousands of clones, around 94% appearing once. This material consisted of CD4+ or CD8+ T cells sorted from blood, taken in a trial of the OX40 agonist ivuxolimab. These receptor sequences come from an adult with an advanced solid tumor such as melanoma, head and neck, liver or kidney cancer. CDR3s include the opening cysteine and the closing phenylalanine or tryptophan. The D gene is left open where the match is weak. Clone size, where shown, is once, few, many, or a class for clones that have expanded.

v_call	d_call	clone_size	j_call	cdr3_aa	cdr3_nt
TRBV30	NA	NA	TRBJ2-7	CAWGPGHLYEQYF	TGTGCCTGGGGGCCGGGACACCTCTACGAGCAGTACTTC
TRBV14	TRBD1	NA	TRBJ1-4	CASSIYRGGSNEKLFF	TGTGCCAGCAGTATTTACAGGGGCGGGAGTAATGAAAAACTGTTTTTT
TRBV18	TRBD1	NA	TRBJ2-5	CASSPTGTGVQETQYF	TGTGCCAGCTCACCCACCGGGACAGGGGTCCAAGAGACCCAGTACTTC
TRBV7-2	NA	NA	TRBJ2-7	CASSLGGIGYEQYF	TGTGCCAGCAGCTTAGGCGGGATTGGCTACGAGCAGTACTTC
TRBV5-5	TRBD1	NA	TRBJ1-3	CASSSGTDGNTIYF	TGTGCCAGCAGCTCCGGGACAGATGGAAACACCATATATTTT
TRBV5-1	NA	NA	TRBJ2-2	CASSLATGELFF	TGCGCCAGCAGCCTGGCGACCGGGGAGCTGTTTTTT
TRBV4-1	TRBD2	NA	TRBJ2-5	CASSQNMVASGRSHF	TGCGCCAGCAGCCAAAACATGGTGGCTAGCGGAAGATCCCACTTC
TRBV5-1	TRBD1	NA	TRBJ1-3	CASSPGQHLYSGNTIYF	TGCGCCAGCAGCCCGGGACAGCACTTATACTCTGGAAACACCATATATTTT
TRBV2	NA	once	TRBJ2-7	CASSDASDEQYF	TGTGCCAGCAGTGACGCTAGCGACGAGCAGTACTTC
TRBV6-5	NA	NA	TRBJ1-2	CASRNRDGYTF	TGTGCCAGCAGAAACAGGGATGGCTACACCTTC
TRBV14	NA	NA	TRBJ2-5	CASSPVGSQETQYF	TGTGCCAGCAGCCCTGTAGGCAGCCAAGAGACCCAGTACTTC
TRBV7-9	TRBD1	NA	TRBJ1-4	CASSYRPGQGAVELFF	TGTGCCAGCAGCTATAGACCGGGACAGGGGGCGGTGGAACTGTTTTTT
TRBV27	TRBD1	once	TRBJ1-2	CASSLGTGVGYTF	TGTGCCAGCAGTTTAGGGACAGGGGTGGGGTACACCTTC
TRBV27	TRBD2	NA	TRBJ2-1	CASSLGGLGSEQFF	TGTGCCAGCAGTTTAGGAGGACTAGGATCCGAGCAGTTCTTC
TRBV5-1	TRBD2	NA	TRBJ2-1	CASSSRTSVGYNEQFF	TGCGCCAGCAGCTCGAGGACTAGCGTAGGCTACAATGAGCAGTTCTTC
TRBV6-5	TRBD1	NA	TRBJ1-2	CASSGQGGFYGYTF	TGTGCCAGCAGTGGACAGGGGGGATTCTATGGCTACACCTTC
TRBV5-1	NA	NA	TRBJ1-6	CASSDGRSLLRTSPLHF	TGCGCCAGCAGCGATGGACGGAGTCTATTGAGAACTTCACCCCTCCACTTT
TRBV19	NA	NA	TRBJ2-7	CASSINLNRDFPYEQYF	TGTGCCAGTAGTATTAACCTAAACCGGGACTTCCCCTACGAGCAGTACTTC